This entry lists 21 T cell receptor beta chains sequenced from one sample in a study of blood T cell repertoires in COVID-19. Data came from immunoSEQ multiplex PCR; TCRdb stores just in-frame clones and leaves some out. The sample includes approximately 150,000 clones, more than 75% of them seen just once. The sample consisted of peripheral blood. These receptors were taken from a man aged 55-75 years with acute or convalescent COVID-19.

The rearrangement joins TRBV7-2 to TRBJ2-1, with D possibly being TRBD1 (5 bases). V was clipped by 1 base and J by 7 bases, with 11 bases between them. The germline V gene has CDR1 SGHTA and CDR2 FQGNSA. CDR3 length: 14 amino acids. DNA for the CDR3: TGTGCCAGCAGCTTAGGTCAGGGATTTAATGAGCAGTTCTTC. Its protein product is CASSLGQGFNEQFF. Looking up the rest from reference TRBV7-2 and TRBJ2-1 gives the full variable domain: GAGVSQSPSNKVTEKGKDVELRCDPISGHTALYWYRQSLGQGLEFLIYFQGNSAPDKSGLPSDRFSAERTGGSVSTLTIQRTQQEDSAVYLCASSLGQGFNEQFFGPGTRLTVL.

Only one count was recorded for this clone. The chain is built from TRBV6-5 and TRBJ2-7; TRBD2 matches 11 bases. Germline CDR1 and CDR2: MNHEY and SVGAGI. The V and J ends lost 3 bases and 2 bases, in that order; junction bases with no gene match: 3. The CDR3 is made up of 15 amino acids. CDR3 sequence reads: CASSYVAGGPYEQYF. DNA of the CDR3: TGTGCCAGCAGTTATGTAGCGGGAGGGCCCTACGAGCAGTACTTC.

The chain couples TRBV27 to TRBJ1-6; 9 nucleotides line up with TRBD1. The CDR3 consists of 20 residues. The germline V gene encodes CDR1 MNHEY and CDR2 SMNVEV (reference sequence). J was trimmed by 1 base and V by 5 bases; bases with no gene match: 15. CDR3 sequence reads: CASSTGQGFPRRSYNSPLHF. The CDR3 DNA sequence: TGTGCCAGCAGTACCGGACAGGGGTTCCCGAGGAGATCCTATAATTCACCCCTCCACTTT.

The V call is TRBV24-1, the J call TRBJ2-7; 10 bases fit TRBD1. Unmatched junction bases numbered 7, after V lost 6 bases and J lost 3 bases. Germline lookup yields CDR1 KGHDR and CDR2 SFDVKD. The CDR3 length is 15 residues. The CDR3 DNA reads TGTGCCACCAGTCCCTCCGGACAGGGGGTCTACGAGCAGTACTTC. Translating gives CATSPSGQGVYEQYF.

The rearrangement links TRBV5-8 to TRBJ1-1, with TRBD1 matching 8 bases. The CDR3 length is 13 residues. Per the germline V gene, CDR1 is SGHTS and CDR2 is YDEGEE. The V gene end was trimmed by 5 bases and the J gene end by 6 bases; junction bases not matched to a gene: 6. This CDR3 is CASSWTGRSEAFF. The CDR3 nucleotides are TGTGCCAGCAGTTGGACAGGGCGGTCTGAAGCTTTCTTT.

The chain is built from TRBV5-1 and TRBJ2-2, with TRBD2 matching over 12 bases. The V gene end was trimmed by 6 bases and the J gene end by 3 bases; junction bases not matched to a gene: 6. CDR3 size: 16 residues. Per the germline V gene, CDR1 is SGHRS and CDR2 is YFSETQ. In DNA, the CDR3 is TGCGCCAGCACCCCGACTAGCGGGAGAGACACCGGGGAGCTGTTTTTT. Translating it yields CASTPTSGRDTGELFF.

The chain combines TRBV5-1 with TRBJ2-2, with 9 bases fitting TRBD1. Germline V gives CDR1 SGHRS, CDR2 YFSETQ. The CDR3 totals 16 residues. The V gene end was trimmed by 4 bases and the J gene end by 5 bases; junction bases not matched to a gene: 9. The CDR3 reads CASSLPGTGITGELFF. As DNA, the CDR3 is TGCGCCAGCAGCCTGCCCGGGACAGGGATAACCGGGGAGCTGTTTTTT.

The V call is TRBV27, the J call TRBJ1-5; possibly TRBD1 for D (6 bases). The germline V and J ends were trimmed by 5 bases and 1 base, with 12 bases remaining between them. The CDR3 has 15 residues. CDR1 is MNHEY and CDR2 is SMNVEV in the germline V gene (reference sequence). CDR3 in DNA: TGTGCCAGCAGTCCAAAAACAGGGAGCAATCAGCCCCAGCATTTT. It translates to CASSPKTGSNQPQHF.

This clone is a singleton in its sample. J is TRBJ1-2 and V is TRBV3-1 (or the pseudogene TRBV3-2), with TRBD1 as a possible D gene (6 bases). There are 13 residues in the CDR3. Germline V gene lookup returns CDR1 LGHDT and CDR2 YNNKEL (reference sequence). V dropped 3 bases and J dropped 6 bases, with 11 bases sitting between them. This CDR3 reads CASSQGGAHGYTF. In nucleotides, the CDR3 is TGTGCCAGCAGCCAGGGGGGGGCGCATGGCTACACCTTC.

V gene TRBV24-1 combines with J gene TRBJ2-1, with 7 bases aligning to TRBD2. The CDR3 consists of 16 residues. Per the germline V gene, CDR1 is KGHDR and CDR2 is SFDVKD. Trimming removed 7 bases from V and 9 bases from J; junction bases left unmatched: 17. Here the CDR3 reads CATSQTSGGSKIEQFF. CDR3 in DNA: TGTGCCACCAGCCAGACGTCTGGCGGGAGCAAGATTGAGCAGTTCTTC.

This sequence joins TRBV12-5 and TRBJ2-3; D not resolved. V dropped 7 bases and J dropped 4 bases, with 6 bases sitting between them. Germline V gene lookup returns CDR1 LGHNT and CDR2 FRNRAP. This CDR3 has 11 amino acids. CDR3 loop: CASDLADTQYF. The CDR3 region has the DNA TGTGCTAGTGACTTGGCAGATACGCAGTATTTT.

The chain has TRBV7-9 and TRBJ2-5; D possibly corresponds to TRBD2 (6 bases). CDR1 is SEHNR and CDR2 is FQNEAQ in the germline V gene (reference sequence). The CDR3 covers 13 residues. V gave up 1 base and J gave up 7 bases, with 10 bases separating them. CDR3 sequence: CASSLDVGGTQYF. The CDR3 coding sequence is TGTGCCAGCAGCTTAGACGTCGGGGGGACCCAGTACTTC.

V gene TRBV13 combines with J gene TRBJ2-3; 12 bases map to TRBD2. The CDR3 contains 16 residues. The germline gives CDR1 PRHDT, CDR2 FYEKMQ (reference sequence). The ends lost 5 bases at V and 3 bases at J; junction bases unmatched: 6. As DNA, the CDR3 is TGTGCCAGCAGCAGCAGACTAGCGGGAGAGACAGATACGCAGTATTTT. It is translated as CASSSRLAGETDTQYF.

The CDR3 DNA follows: TGCAGCGTTGAATCGCGGGGAGGAGGGGAGCAGTACTTC. Translation gives CSVESRGGGEQYF. The rearrangement links TRBV29-1 to TRBJ2-7; maybe TRBD2 (6 bases). The germline gives CDR1 SQVTM, CDR2 ANQGSEA. CDR3 length equals 13 residues. The ends were cut back, 2 bases at V and 7 bases at J, with 15 bases in the middle.

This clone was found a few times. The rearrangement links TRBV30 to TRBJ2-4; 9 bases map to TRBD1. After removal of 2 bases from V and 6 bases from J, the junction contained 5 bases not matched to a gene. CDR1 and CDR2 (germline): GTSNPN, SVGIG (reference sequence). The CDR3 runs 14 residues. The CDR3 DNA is TGTGCCTGGAGTCCCGGGACAGGGAGAAACATTCAGTACTTC. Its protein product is CAWSPGTGRNIQYF.

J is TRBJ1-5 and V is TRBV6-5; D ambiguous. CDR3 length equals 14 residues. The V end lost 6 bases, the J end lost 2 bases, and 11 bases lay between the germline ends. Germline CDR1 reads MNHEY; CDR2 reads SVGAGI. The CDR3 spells CASRGAFRNQPQHF. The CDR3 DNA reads TGTGCCAGCAGGGGAGCCTTCCGCAATCAGCCCCAGCATTTT.

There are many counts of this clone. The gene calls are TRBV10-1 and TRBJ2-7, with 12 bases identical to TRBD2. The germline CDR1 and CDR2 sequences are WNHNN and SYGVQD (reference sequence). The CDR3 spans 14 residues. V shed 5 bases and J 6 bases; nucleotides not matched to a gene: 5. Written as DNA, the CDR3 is TGCGCCAGCAGTAGACTAGCGGGAGTAGGCGAGCAGTACTTC. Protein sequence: CASSRLAGVGEQYF.

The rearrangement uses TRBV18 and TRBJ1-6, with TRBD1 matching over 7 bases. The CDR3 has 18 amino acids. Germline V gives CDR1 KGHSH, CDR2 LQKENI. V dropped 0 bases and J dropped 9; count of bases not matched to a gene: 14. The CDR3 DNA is TGTGCCAGCTCACCACCCCCTGGGACAGAGACCTTCGGTTCACCCCTCCACTTT. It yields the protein CASSPPPGTETFGSPLHF.

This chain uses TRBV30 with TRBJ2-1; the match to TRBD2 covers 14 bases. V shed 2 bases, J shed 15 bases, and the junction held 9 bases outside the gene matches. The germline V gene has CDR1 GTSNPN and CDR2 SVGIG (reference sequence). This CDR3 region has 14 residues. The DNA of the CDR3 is TGTGCCTGGAGTACCGGGACTAGCGGGAGCGTACCGTTCTTC. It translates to CAWSTGTSGSVPFF. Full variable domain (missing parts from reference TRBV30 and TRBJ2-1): SQTIHQWPATLVQPVGSPLSLECTVEGTSNPNLYWYRQAAGRGLQLLFYSVGIGQISSEVPQNLSASRPQDRQFILSSKKLLLSDSGFYLCAWSTGTSGSVPFFGPGTRLTVL.

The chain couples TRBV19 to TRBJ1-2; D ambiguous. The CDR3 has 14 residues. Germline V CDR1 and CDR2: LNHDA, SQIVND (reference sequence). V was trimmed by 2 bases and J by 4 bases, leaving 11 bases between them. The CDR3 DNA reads TGTGCCAGTAGTATACGAGCTGTCATCTATGGCTACACCTTC. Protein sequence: CASSIRAVIYGYTF.

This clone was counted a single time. DNA of the CDR3: TGTGCCAGCAGTCCCGTTGCAACTAATGAAAAACTGTTTTTT. Amino acids: CASSPVATNEKLFF. J is TRBJ1-4 and V is TRBV6-5; no reliable D call. This CDR3 region has 14 residues. V was clipped by 5 bases and J by 0 bases, with 7 bases between them. In germline, CDR1 is MNHEY, CDR2 SVGAGI.